Below, 23 T cell receptor beta chains from the same sample are listed, as sequenced in a study of regulatory T cells in long-lasting Graves disease. Time point given: newly diagnosed GD, antithyroid drugs for less than 3 months. There was RNA extracted from PBMCs, and the TCR library was made from it. Building the TCR beta libraries relied on iRepertoire HTBI primers, and CDR3 regions underwent Arm-PCR. TCRdb re-called the multiplex PCR reads through MiXCR, storing one row per CDR3 protein. The sample shows about 530,000 distinct CDR3 sequences, 15% to 20% of them seen only once. The same sample was also used in a study of T cells in Graves' hyperthyroidism and ophthalmopathy.

Sequencing was performed on peripheral blood mononuclear cells (PBMCs), taken at new diagnosis, from a patient treated with antithyroid drugs. These receptors all come from a woman aged 40-60 years with Graves disease.

This clonotype was observed many times. The CDR3 here is CASAGTQPQHF. CDR3 nucleotide sequence: TGTGCTTCCGCAGGGACTCAGCCCCAGCATTTT. V gene TRBV12-3 or TRBV12-4 combines with J gene TRBJ1-5; a possible D gene is TRBD1 (5 bases). The CDR3 has 11 residues.

The gene calls are TRBV20-1 and TRBJ1-4; D unclear. Germline V gives CDR1 DFQATT, CDR2 SNEGSKA (reference sequence). The CDR3 runs to 12 residues. The germline V and J ends were trimmed by 3 bases and 3 bases, with 5 bases remaining between them. CDR3: CSASQPNEKLFF. The CDR3 bases are TGCAGTGCTAGTCAGCCTAATGAAAAACTGTTTTTT.

This clonotype has just a few counts. V usage is TRBV15 and J usage is TRBJ2-3; 9 nucleotides line up with TRBD1. V lost 1 base, J lost 3 bases, and 5 bases stayed unmatched. Germline lookup yields CDR1 LNHNV and CDR2 YYDKDF (reference sequence). CDR3 size: 16 residues. Written as DNA, the CDR3 is TGTGCCACCAGCAGAGGAAGGACAGGGGCTACAGATACGCAGTATTTT. Its protein is CATSRGRTGATDTQYF. Based on the CDR3 plus reference TRBV15 and TRBJ2-3, the full variable domain is DAMVIQNPRYQVTQFGKPVTLSCSQTLNHNVMYWYQQKSSQAPKLLFHYYDKDFNNEADTPDNFQSRRPNTSFCFLDIRSPGLGDTAMYLCATSRGRTGATDTQYFGPGTRLTVL.

This clonotype was counted ten times or more. The rearrangement links TRBV5-1 to TRBJ1-1; 7 bases line up with TRBD1. The V segment lost 4 bases and the J segment 1 base; nucleotides outside the gene matches: 7. CDR1 and CDR2 from the germline V gene are SGHRS and YFSETQ. The CDR3 is 15 amino acids. The CDR3 protein is CASSLSGQRNTEAFF. The DNA of the CDR3 is TGCGCCAGCAGCCTATCGGGACAGAGGAACACTGAAGCTTTCTTT.

This clonotype was observed many times. This chain links TRBV5-1 with TRBJ2-1; D is possibly TRBD1 or TRBD2 (5 bases each). Trimming shortened V by 3 bases and J by 0 bases, and 13 bases separated the two germline ends. The CDR3 spans 16 residues. CDR1 SGHRS and CDR2 YFSETQ come from the germline V gene. CDR3 region: CASSYLSGSSYNEQFF. CDR3 bases: TGCGCCAGCAGCTACTTATCAGGGAGCTCCTACAATGAGCAGTTCTTC.

This clonotype was seen repeatedly, ten times or more. The chain carries TRBV28 and TRBJ2-5; the D is unclear. The V end was cut by 6 bases, the J end by 0 bases, with 17 bases between. The CDR3 has 16 amino acids. From germline, CDR1 is MDHEN and CDR2 SYDVKM. CDR3 nucleotide sequence: TGTGCCAGCAGCCGCCGCCCTCGAGGCAACCAAGAGACCCAGTACTTC. Translation gives CASSRRPRGNQETQYF.

As for this clonotype: This may be a read error: a much more frequent sequence differs by one nucleotide. The chain employs TRBV28 and TRBJ1-1, with unresolved D. V was shortened by 6 bases and J by 3 bases, with 11 bases between the two germline ends. Germline V gene data show CDR1 as MDHEN and CDR2 as SYDVKM. This CDR3 has 13 amino acids. The DNA for the CDR3 is TGTGCCAGCAGGGTTCTAGCGGACACTGAAGCTTTCTTT. Amino acids: CASRVLADTEAFF. Full variable domain (rest looked up from reference TRBV28 and TRBJ1-1): DVKVTQSSRYLVKRTGEKVFLECVQDMDHENMFWYRQDPGLGLRLIYFSYDVKMKEKGDIPEGYSVSREKKERFSLILESASTNQTSMYLCASRVLADTEAFFGQGTRLTVV.

For the CDR3, the DNA is TGTGCCAGCAGTGATGTATCAGGGGGCTCTGGAAACACCATATATTTT. It translates to CASSDVSGGSGNTIYF. V usage is TRBV25-1 and J usage is TRBJ1-3; TRBD1 agrees at 7 bases. Trimming at V came to 3 bases and at J to 0 bases, leaving 5 bases not matched to a gene. There are 16 residues in the CDR3. The V gene's germline CDR1 is MGHDK and CDR2 SYGVNS.

Remarks on this clonotype: A single base separates this from a much larger clone, so it may be a read error. The chain is built from TRBV12-3 or TRBV12-4 and TRBJ2-7; maybe TRBD1 (5 bases). V gave up 3 bases and J gave up 7 bases, with 16 bases separating them. The CDR3 spans 14 residues. The CDR3 DNA reads as TGTGCCAGCAGTTTCACAGGCCCCTACAATGAGCAGTACTTC. This translates into CASSFTGPYNEQYF.

This clonotype has a handful of counts. The V and J genes are TRBV13 and TRBJ2-1; the match to TRBD2 covers 11 bases. Germline CDR1 reads PRHDT; CDR2 reads FYEKMQ (reference sequence). V dropped 6 bases and J dropped 5; count of bases not matched to a gene: 9. CDR3 length: 16 amino acids. This CDR3 is CASSYRAGLADNEQFF. The DNA for the CDR3 is TGTGCCAGCAGTTACAGGGCGGGACTAGCGGACAATGAGCAGTTCTTC.

In its sample, this clonotype was seen a few times. The chain is built from TRBV7-2 and TRBJ2-5; no firm D call. The CDR3 extends over 13 amino acids. Between the trimmed V and J ends, which lost 5 bases and 3 bases, there was a span of 10 bases. In germline, CDR1 is SGHTA, CDR2 FQGNSA. The CDR3 sequence is CASSKHAKETQYF. The CDR3 DNA reads as TGTGCCAGCAGCAAACACGCGAAAGAGACCCAGTACTTC.

J is TRBJ1-2 and V is TRBV9; a possible D gene is TRBD1 (6 bases). CDR1 is SGDLS and CDR2 is YYNGEE in the germline V gene. V lost 1 base and J 7 bases, leaving 20 bases between the germline ends. The CDR3 consists of 16 residues. The CDR3 sequence is CASSVLHSPTGPGYTF. In nucleotides, the CDR3 is TGTGCCAGCAGCGTACTCCATTCCCCTACAGGGCCTGGCTACACCTTC.

This clonotype was seen repeatedly, ten times or more. V is TRBV11-2 and J is TRBJ1-6; D ambiguous. The V and J ends lost 2 bases and 5 bases respectively, with 7 bases between them. Germline CDR1 is SGHAT and CDR2 is FQNNGV. The CDR3 has 14 amino acids. CDR3 sequence: CASSLTADNSPLHF. The CDR3, as DNA: TGTGCCAGCAGCTTAACTGCCGATAATTCACCCCTCCACTTT.

This clonotype came up a few times. V is TRBV3-1 and J is TRBJ2-1; D is unresolved. The CDR3 loop spans 14 amino acids. From germline, CDR1 is LGHDT and CDR2 YNNKEL (reference sequence). V dropped 3 bases and J dropped 4 bases, with 10 bases sitting between them. This CDR3 reads CASSHWGSYNEQFF. For the CDR3, the DNA is TGTGCCAGCAGCCACTGGGGATCGTACAATGAGCAGTTCTTC.

The rearrangement joins TRBV27 to TRBJ2-4; 7 nucleotides align to TRBD2. The germline V gene encodes CDR1 MNHEY and CDR2 SMNVEV (reference sequence). The V and J ends lost 7 bases and 3 bases, in that order; junction bases with no gene match: 15. The CDR3 covers 17 residues. In DNA, the CDR3 is TGTGCCAGCAAATCAGAGGACGGGAGGTACGGCAAAAACATTCAGTACTTC. Residues: CASKSEDGRYGKNIQYF.

This clonotype was counted many times. J is TRBJ2-1 and V is TRBV11-2; D is uncertain. Germline V gene data show CDR1 as SGHAT and CDR2 as FQNNGV. Trimming stripped 4 bases from V and 7 bases from J, with 14 bases between. The CDR3 has 14 residues. The CDR3 DNA reads TGTGCCAGCAGCTCCCGAGTCCTCATAAATGAGCAGTTCTTC. This codes for CASSSRVLINEQFF. Supplemented by reference TRBV11-2 and TRBJ2-1, the full variable domain reads EAGVAQSPRYKIIEKRQSVAFWCNPISGHATLYWYQQILGQGPKLLIQFQNNGVVDDSQLPKDRFSAERLKGVDSTLKIQPAKLEDSAVYLCASSSRVLINEQFFGPGTRLTVL.

The chain couples TRBV11-2 to TRBJ2-2; a possible D gene is TRBD2 (5 bases). From germline, CDR1 is SGHAT and CDR2 FQNNGV. There are 17 residues in the CDR3. V was shortened by 5 bases and J by 0 bases, with 16 bases between the two germline ends. The CDR3 coding sequence is TGTGCCAGCAGCCCTACCGATCGGGAATCGAACACCGGGGAGCTGTTTTTT. It specifies CASSPTDRESNTGELFF.

This clonotype was recorded once. The chain carries TRBV19 and TRBJ1-1, with D perhaps TRBD1 (5 bases). CDR1 LNHDA and CDR2 SQIVND come from the germline V gene (reference sequence). V was pared by 3 bases and J by 11 bases, with 16 bases between. The CDR3 is 13 amino acids. CDR3: CASSISLAGGAFF. The DNA of the CDR3 is TGTGCCAGTAGTATTAGTCTCGCCGGGGGGGCTTTCTTT.

This clonotype was picked up many times. In nucleotides, the CDR3 is TGCGCCAGCGGAAGCGGGGCCGAAGAGACCCAGTACTTC. This codes for CASGSGAEETQYF. This sequence joins TRBV4-1 and TRBJ2-5; 7 nucleotides align to TRBD2. The CDR3 spans 13 residues. V shed 8 bases and J 3 bases; nucleotides not matched to a gene: 6. Germline assignment: CDR1 MGHRA and CDR2 YSYEKL.

This clonotype was seen a few times. The DNA for the CDR3 is TGTGCCAGCAGTGTGGCCTATGGCTACACCTTC. Its translation: CASSVAYGYTF. V and J are TRBV2 and TRBJ1-2; D unclear. This CDR3 is built from 11 residues. Trimming stripped 4 bases from V and 4 bases from J, with 4 bases between. CDR1 is SNHLY, CDR2 FYNNEI, per germline.

This clonotype was seen repeatedly, ten times or more. V is TRBV2 and J is TRBJ1-2; D is undetermined. The CDR3 consists of 13 residues. Germline CDR1 reads SNHLY; CDR2 reads FYNNEI. Trimming left V 8 bases short and J 7 bases short, with 17 bases between. This CDR3 is CASEDGLLGGYTF. In DNA form, the CDR3 reads TGTGCCAGCGAAGACGGACTTCTCGGTGGCTACACCTTC.

This clonotype was observed at least ten times. The V and J genes are TRBV2 and TRBJ1-4; D unresolved. Trimming stripped 3 bases from V and 8 bases from J, with 10 bases between. CDR3 length equals 13 residues. Germline CDR1 reads SNHLY; CDR2 reads FYNNEI. In DNA form, the CDR3 reads TGTGCCAGCAGTGAGCAGTGGGAGGAAAAACTGTTTTTT. Translation: CASSEQWEEKLFF.

The rearrangement uses TRBV6-1 and TRBJ2-1; 10 bases are shared with TRBD2. This CDR3 has 15 amino acids. The V and J ends lost 2 bases and 6 bases, in that order; junction bases with no gene match: 4. Per germline, CDR1 MNHNS and CDR2 SASEGT. CDR3 residues: CASSELQRGGNEQFF. The CDR3 DNA follows: TGTGCCAGCAGTGAATTGCAGCGGGGGGGCAATGAGCAGTTCTTC.